The clone carrying this TCR beta chain was picked up one time. As yet, its antigen is unknown. The record originates from a study of cytomegalovirus exposure and HLA in healthy donors. Study as a whole: From donors who were HLA-typed, an early data release held 81 million or so unique TCRs.

PCR used 60 Vbeta primers and 13 Jbeta primers. Assay used: immunoSEQ multiplex PCR; TCRdb lists only in-frame clones, some missing. The data show some 98,000 clones, 75% to 85% seen once. The study, taken as a whole, reports: There were 164 TCR beta chains listed as cytomegalovirus-associated. In a later analysis, TCR beta V- and J-gene trimming was associated with a missense DCLRE1C variant.

The sample taken for sequencing was PBMCs. The origin of this receptor is a man younger than 35 in good health and CMV-seropositive.

In DNA form, the CDR3 reads TGTGCCAGCAGCCCCCGCTCCTACGAGCAGTACTTC. It encodes CASSPRSYEQYF. The chain carries TRBV7-9 and TRBJ2-7; D not certain. The V and J ends lost 5 bases and 0 bases respectively, with 5 bases between them. The CDR3 extends over 12 amino acids. In germline, CDR1 is SEHNR, CDR2 FQNEAQ (reference sequence).